The 29 T cell receptor beta chains below were found in one sample sequenced in a study of CD8+ T cells in alopecia areata. Extracted from the samples, RNA was reverse transcribed into cDNA to serve as the sequencing template. The data were produced by immunoSEQ multiplex PCR, yet TCRdb's version contains in-frame clones alone and is incomplete. Of 89,000 or so clones listed, roughly 51% are singletons. The sequenced sample was NKG2D-high CD8+ T cells sorted from blood. The receptors here all came from a human donor with alopecia areata.

This clone was seen a few times. This chain connects TRBV28 to TRBJ2-6; 7 positions match TRBD1. Germline assignment: CDR1 MDHEN and CDR2 SYDVKM. The CDR3 totals 15 residues. The J segment lost 2 bases and the V segment lost 6 bases, leaving 4 bases of the junction unmatched. The CDR3 reads CASRKQGTGANVLTF. The CDR3 nucleotides are TGTGCCAGCAGGAAACAGGGGACTGGGGCCAACGTCCTGACTTTC.

This clone was picked up a small number of times. The V and J genes are TRBV29-1 and TRBJ1-4; D ambiguous. Germline V gene data show CDR1 as SQVTM and CDR2 as ANQGSEA. The ends were cut back, 3 bases at V and 4 bases at J, with 9 bases in the middle. The CDR3 loop spans 13 amino acids. CDR3 residues: CSVDLDFNEKLFF. Written as DNA, the CDR3 is TGCAGCGTTGACCTGGACTTTAATGAAAAACTGTTTTTT.

This chain joins TRBV5-4 and TRBJ2-5, with D possibly TRBD1 on 6 matching bases. The length of the CDR3 is 13 residues. The germline V gene encodes CDR1 SGHNT and CDR2 YYREEE (reference sequence). Trimming took 4 bases from V and 4 from J, leaving 11 bases between them. CDR3 residues: CASSARGGETQYF. The CDR3, as DNA: TGTGCCAGCAGCGCCAGGGGTGGAGAGACCCAGTACTTC.

The chain couples TRBV29-1 to TRBJ1-1, with D maybe TRBD1 (5 bases). The CDR3 spans 15 residues. V dropped 3 bases and J dropped 1 base, with 15 bases sitting between them. CDR1 and CDR2 (germline): SQVTM, ANQGSEA. The CDR3 sequence is CSVEVEGIANTEAFF. The CDR3 DNA is TGCAGCGTTGAGGTCGAGGGGATCGCGAACACTGAAGCTTTCTTT.

This chain joins TRBV7-2 and TRBJ2-5; no firm D call. With 3 bases removed from V and 5 bases from J, the gap between germline ends came to 13 bases. The CDR3 contains 14 residues. Germline values: CDR1 SGHTA, CDR2 FQGNSA. The CDR3 sequence: CASSFPVEYETQYF. In nucleotides, the CDR3 is TGTGCCAGCAGCTTCCCAGTCGAATACGAGACCCAGTACTTC.

The chain employs TRBV28 and TRBJ2-2, with 7 positions matching TRBD1. Germline V gives CDR1 MDHEN, CDR2 SYDVKM. The V and J ends lost 6 bases and 6 bases, in that order; junction bases with no gene match: 4. The CDR3 consists of 13 residues. The CDR3: CASSNTGAGELFF. For the CDR3, the DNA is TGTGCCAGCAGCAATACAGGGGCCGGGGAGCTGTTTTTT.

Only a few counts were recorded for this clone. The chain links TRBV4-1 to TRBJ2-1; D gene uncertain. Germline CDR1 and CDR2: MGHRA and YSYEKL. The V and J ends lost 0 bases and 2 bases respectively, with 14 bases between them. This CDR3 has 17 amino acids. The CDR3: CASSQDHGLSPYNEQFF. CDR3 DNA sequence: TGCGCCAGCAGCCAAGATCACGGGTTAAGCCCCTACAATGAGCAGTTCTTC.

J is TRBJ2-1 and V is TRBV27, with D possibly being TRBD2 (6 bases). CDR1 and CDR2 from the germline V gene are MNHEY and SMNVEV (reference sequence). This CDR3 has 14 residues. The V and J ends lost 4 bases and 2 bases respectively, with 9 bases between them. The CDR3 DNA sequence: TGTGCCAGCAGTTCGGAGGGCCCCTACAATGAGCAGTTCTTC. Translating it yields CASSSEGPYNEQFF.

This chain links TRBV30 with TRBJ2-7; maybe TRBD1 (8 bases). Germline assignment: CDR1 GTSNPN and CDR2 SVGIG (reference sequence). The CDR3 is 12 amino acids. Trimming cost V 8 bases and J 3 bases, with 14 bases left between them. CDR3 nucleotide sequence: TGTGCCGGGACAGGCGGGAGCTACGAGCAGTACTTC. Translating it yields CAGTGGSYEQYF.

The genes are TRBV6-5 and TRBJ2-1; D unresolved. V gave up 7 bases and J gave up 8 bases, with 9 bases separating them. Per the germline V gene, CDR1 is MNHEY and CDR2 is SVGAGI. There are 11 residues in the CDR3. CDR3 nucleotide sequence: TGTGCCAGCACCGTTAAGGATGAGCAGTTCTTC. Protein sequence: CASTVKDEQFF.

This clone was observed a few times. The chain carries TRBV5-1 and TRBJ2-3; D may be TRBD2 (5 bases). From germline, CDR1 is SGHRS and CDR2 YFSETQ. V shed 4 bases and J shed 6 bases, with 9 bases lying between them. The CDR3 consists of 12 residues. The CDR3 is CASSLGGDTQYF. The CDR3 DNA reads as TGCGCCAGCAGCCTTGGCGGGGATACGCAGTATTTT.

The chain recombines TRBV4-1 with TRBJ1-1; D not resolved. The germline V gene encodes CDR1 MGHRA and CDR2 YSYEKL. Between the trimmed V and J ends, which lost 1 base and 1 base, there was a span of 10 bases. The CDR3 extends over 15 amino acids. CDR3 loop: CASSQVLSSNTEAFF. CDR3 DNA: TGCGCCAGCAGCCAAGTCCTCTCTTCGAACACTGAAGCTTTCTTT.

V and J are TRBV4-1 and TRBJ1-1; maybe TRBD1 (5 bases). Germline-derived CDR1 and CDR2 are MGHRA and YSYEKL. The V and J ends lost 3 bases and 1 base respectively, with 9 bases between them. The CDR3 has 14 amino acids. The CDR3 is CASSQVQGNTEAFF. Written as DNA, the CDR3 is TGCGCCAGCAGCCAGGTTCAGGGGAACACTGAAGCTTTCTTT.

The chain recombines TRBV7-6 with TRBJ1-1; D remains ambiguous. The CDR3 is made up of 14 amino acids. V lost 7 bases, J lost 3 bases, and 15 bases lay in between. Germline V CDR1 and CDR2: SGHVS, FNYEAQ. The CDR3 loop is CASTPLGSDTEAFF. In DNA, the CDR3 is TGTGCCAGCACCCCTTTGGGGTCAGACACTGAAGCTTTCTTT.

This clone has just a few counts. J is TRBJ2-3 and V is TRBV29-1; 14 bases are shared with TRBD2. V gave up 1 base and J gave up 2 bases; unmatched junction bases: 2. This CDR3 region has 16 residues. The germline V gene has CDR1 SQVTM and CDR2 ANQGSEA. The CDR3 reads CSVEGTSGRLTDTQYF. The CDR3 region has the DNA TGCAGCGTTGAAGGGACTAGCGGGAGGCTCACAGATACGCAGTATTTT.

This chain uses TRBV4-1 with TRBJ1-2; D gene unclear. The CDR3 has 15 amino acids. The V end was cut by 2 bases, the J end by 0 bases, with 10 bases between. Per germline, CDR1 MGHRA and CDR2 YSYEKL. The CDR3 nucleotides read TGCGCCAGCAGCCAACCCTCAGGTTCTAACTATGGCTACACCTTC. Its translation: CASSQPSGSNYGYTF.

The chain carries TRBV29-1 and TRBJ2-1; 13 nucleotides match TRBD2. V shed 5 bases, J shed 6 bases, and the junction held 4 bases outside the gene matches. This CDR3 comprises 14 residues. CDR1 SQVTM and CDR2 ANQGSEA come from the germline V gene. The CDR3 DNA reads TGCAGCGTTATAGGACTAGCGGGAGTCAATGAGCAGTTCTTC. Translation: CSVIGLAGVNEQFF.

This clone was found a few times. J is TRBJ1-1 and V is TRBV29-1; the D is unclear. The V end lost 0 bases, the J end lost 1 base, and 21 bases lay between the germline ends. This CDR3 has 18 amino acids. Germline assignment: CDR1 SQVTM and CDR2 ANQGSEA. This CDR3 reads CSVEELKDGLPGNTEAFF. CDR3 DNA sequence: TGCAGCGTTGAAGAACTAAAGGACGGCCTCCCGGGGAACACTGAAGCTTTCTTT. Full variable domain (rest looked up from reference TRBV29-1 and TRBJ1-1): SAVISQKPSRDICQRGTSLTIQCQVDSQVTMMFWYRQQPGQSLTLIATANQGSEATYESGFVIDKFPISRPNLTFSTLTVSNMSPEDSSIYLCSVEELKDGLPGNTEAFFGQGTRLTVV.

The V gene is TRBV7-9, the J gene TRBJ1-6; D is uncertain. V was cut by 3 bases and J by 10 bases, with 13 bases left in between. Germline values: CDR1 SEHNR, CDR2 FQNEAQ (reference sequence). The CDR3 length is 14 residues. For the CDR3, the DNA is TGTGCCAGCAGCTTGGAGAGTTACGACTCACCCCTCCACTTT. Amino acid sequence: CASSLESYDSPLHF.

This clone was recorded only once. The chain is built from TRBV27 and TRBJ1-1, with D possibly TRBD1 on 5 matching bases. The CDR3 sequence is 15 residues long. V dropped 4 bases and J dropped 5 bases, with 17 bases sitting between them. Germline V lookup: CDR1 MNHEY, CDR2 SMNVEV (reference sequence). The CDR3 spells CASSSRQRLLTEAFF. The CDR3 coding sequence is TGTGCCAGCAGTTCCCGACAGAGGTTATTGACTGAAGCTTTCTTT.

V is TRBV7-9 and J is TRBJ2-7, with TRBD2 identical over 13 bases. CDR1 SEHNR and CDR2 FQNEAQ come from the germline V gene (reference sequence). The CDR3 spans 13 residues. V was pared by 5 bases and J by 6 bases, with 1 base of the junction left unmatched. The CDR3 DNA reads TGTGCCAGCAGCACTAGCGGGAGGGTCGAGCAGTACTTC. Translated, it gives CASSTSGRVEQYF.

This clone appeared a few times. The chain uses TRBV29-1 and TRBJ2-1; 7 bases match TRBD2. The germline CDR1 and CDR2 sequences are SQVTM and ANQGSEA. V trimming: 8 bases; J trimming: 10 bases; junction bases outside the gene matches: 11. CDR3 length: 12 amino acids. Written as DNA, the CDR3 is TGCAGCCTCGGGGGGACCCCGGGAGAGCAGTTCTTC. Translation gives CSLGGTPGEQFF.

V and J are TRBV27 and TRBJ1-2; D gene ambiguous. The CDR3 is 14 amino acids. Germline assignment: CDR1 MNHEY and CDR2 SMNVEV (reference sequence). The ends were cut back, 4 bases at V and 0 bases at J, with 9 bases in the middle. The CDR3 here is CASSSGGTNYGYTF. The DNA of the CDR3 is TGTGCCAGCAGTTCGGGAGGAACTAACTATGGCTACACCTTC.

V is TRBV28 and J is TRBJ2-5; 7 bases are a match to TRBD2. The germline gives CDR1 MDHEN, CDR2 SYDVKM. Unmatched junction bases numbered 18, after V lost 5 bases and J lost 3 bases. CDR3 length: 18 amino acids. In nucleotides, the CDR3 is TGTGCCAGCAGTCAAAGCACAGGCGTTGGGCGGGAGAAAGAGACCCAGTACTTC. Protein: CASSQSTGVGREKETQYF.

This clone was observed a few times. This chain connects TRBV5-1 to TRBJ2-1, with a tentative D call TRBD2 (6 bases). Germline V gene sequence: CDR1 SGHRS, CDR2 YFSETQ. The CDR3 contains 13 residues. The V and J ends lost 2 bases and 6 bases respectively, with 9 bases between them. The CDR3 nucleotides are TGCGCCAGCAGCTTAGGAGGGTTCAATGAGCAGTTCTTC. It translates to CASSLGGFNEQFF.

This rearrangement joins TRBV28 to TRBJ2-5, with D possibly being TRBD2 (6 bases). Germline CDR1 and CDR2: MDHEN and SYDVKM. CDR3 length: 13 residues. Deletions cut 7 bases from V and 3 bases from J, with 12 bases between. DNA for the CDR3: TGTGCCAGCACCCTGACGGGGGAAGAGACCCAGTACTTC. It yields the protein CASTLTGEETQYF.

This clone was picked up a small number of times. The chain uses TRBV29-1 and TRBJ2-3, with D perhaps being TRBD1 or TRBD2 (5 bases each). The CDR3 totals 12 residues. The V end lost 6 bases, the J end lost 2 bases, and 9 bases lay between the germline ends. Germline CDR1 is SQVTM and CDR2 is ANQGSEA. DNA of the CDR3: TGCAGCGTCCTTGGGACCACAGATACGCAGTATTTT. It codes for CSVLGTTDTQYF.

The CDR3 loop reads CAWSGGSTDTQYF. The CDR3 bases are TGTGCCTGGAGTGGGGGAAGCACAGATACGCAGTATTTT. This chain connects TRBV30 to TRBJ2-3; D remains unclear. The CDR3 is made up of 13 amino acids. V was cut by 1 base and J by 0 bases, with 5 bases left in between. Germline CDR1 and CDR2: GTSNPN and SVGIG (reference sequence).

The chain links TRBV4-1 to TRBJ2-7; D remains unclear. The CDR3 runs to 13 residues. Germline CDR1 and CDR2: MGHRA and YSYEKL. Between the trimmed V and J ends, which lost 0 bases and 4 bases, there was a span of 7 bases. CDR3 in DNA: TGCGCCAGCAGCCAAGATGTTGATTACGAGCAGTACTTC. It yields the protein CASSQDVDYEQYF.